What follows describes a single T cell receptor (beta chain). Sequencing was performed with immunoSEQ multiplex PCR; in TCRdb, only in-frame clones are kept and a portion is missing. This table has fewer than 90,000 clones, about 84% appearing once. The data belong to a study of neoadjuvant anti-PD-1 for oral cavity cancer. Germline V gene lookup returns CDR1 MGHDK and CDR2 SYGVNS. Trimming left V 3 bases short and J 8 bases short, with 16 bases between. This CDR3 comprises 15 residues. The source is a person aged 35 to 85 with oral cavity squamous cell carcinoma. This chain connects TRBV25-1 to TRBJ1-4; TRBD1 is a possible D gene (6 bases). The sequenced sample was PBMCs, obtained before nivolumab (anti-PD-1) treatment. The CDR3 loop reads CASSDPYREGEKLFF. The CDR3 region has the DNA TGTGCCAGCAGTGACCCTTACAGGGAAGGCGAAAAACTGTTTTTT.